The 6 T cell receptor beta chains reported below all come from one sample, sequenced in a study of T cells expressing NK-cell markers. Using the 5' RACE reads, TCRdb records one entry per CDR3 protein without DNA. This sample lists under 500,000 distinct CDR3 sequences; its ten largest clones have about 7.1%. Material for sequencing was blood T cells: a sorted CD56 or NKG2C T cell subset, CD4+ or CD8+ T cells, or bulk PBMC T cells (not recorded which). The receptor source for this set is a woman aged 18-69 years in good health.

V is TRBV4-3 and J is TRBJ2-3; lacking DNA, the TRBD2 call made by TCRdb goes unchecked. Germline CDR1 reads LGHNA; CDR2 reads YSLEER. This CDR3 has 15 residues. The CDR3 region is CASSPRLADADTQYF.

This chain uses TRBV7-8 with TRBJ2-3; checking the TCRdb D call of TRBD1 is not possible without DNA. Germline V gene data show CDR1 as SGHVS and CDR2 as FQNEAQ. The CDR3 totals 12 residues. CDR3 in amino acids: CASSRGADTQYF.

The chain joins TRBV6-1 to TRBJ1-4. CDR1 and CDR2 (germline): MNHNS, SASEGT. The CDR3 is 13 residues long. CDR3 residues: CASSPRNNEKLFF.

The rearrangement uses TRBV12-3 or TRBV12-4 and TRBJ1-2; the D gene TCRdb calls, TRBD1, cannot be checked with no DNA. This CDR3 has 14 amino acids. The CDR3 loop is CASSLGDGADGYTF.

The chain recombines TRBV4-3 with TRBJ2-3; with no DNA, the TCRdb D assignment of TRBD1 cannot be verified. There are 16 residues in the CDR3. Germline CDR1 reads LGHNA; CDR2 reads YSLEER. The CDR3 reads CASSQTGDTFTDTQYF.

The chain employs TRBV29-1 and TRBJ2-2; absent DNA, TCRdb's TRBD1 call cannot be checked. CDR1 is SQVTM and CDR2 is ANQGSEA in the germline V gene. This CDR3 has 14 residues. CDR3 residues: CSGIDRSRDGELFF.